This TCR beta chain was recorded in a study of Ad26.COV2.S vaccination and SARS-CoV-2 variants. Whole-study findings and limits: Breadth of non-spike TCRs did not differ between vaccinees and placebo recipients.

The CDR3 contains 14 residues. Trimming stripped 7 bases from V and 6 bases from J, with 21 bases between. Germline-derived CDR1 and CDR2 are GTSNPN and SVGIG (reference sequence). Turning to this clone: The target antigen is unknown.

Generated by immunoSEQ multiplex PCR, the TCRdb table keeps only in-frame clones and is missing some. The table shows 440,000 or so clones, with around 90% occurring only once. Treatment: around 19 received Ad26.COV2.S at low or high dose, single or two shots; about 5 received placebo; per-sample allocation not given. Collection of the samples took place on day 63 after the first injection of vaccine or placebo. The chain couples TRBV30 to TRBJ1-2; TRBD1 might be the D (5 bases). This receptor was taken from a person between 18 and 65 years old who received the Ad26.COV2.S COVID-19 vaccine or a placebo. The material sequenced was peripheral blood, taken in a trial of Ad26.COV2.S vaccine versus placebo. Here the CDR3 reads CALARGPGQDGYTF. The DNA of the CDR3 is TGTGCCTTAGCCCGGGGCCCGGGGCAAGATGGCTACACCTTC.